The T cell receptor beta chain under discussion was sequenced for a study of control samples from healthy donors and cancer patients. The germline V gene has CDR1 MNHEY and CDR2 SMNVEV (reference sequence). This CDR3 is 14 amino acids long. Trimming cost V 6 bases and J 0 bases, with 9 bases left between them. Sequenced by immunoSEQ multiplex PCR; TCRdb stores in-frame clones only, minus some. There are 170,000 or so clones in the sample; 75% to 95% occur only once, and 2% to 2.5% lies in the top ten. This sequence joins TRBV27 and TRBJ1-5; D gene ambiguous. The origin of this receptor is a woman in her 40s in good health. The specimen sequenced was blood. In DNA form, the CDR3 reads TGTGCCAGCAGGCCCGACATTAGCAATCAGCCCCAGCATTTT. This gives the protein CASRPDISNQPQHF.